The clone carrying this T cell receptor (beta chain) was recorded at least ten times. Its antigen is currently unknown. This record belongs to a study of regulatory T cells in long-lasting Graves disease. Study-level findings and limits: Patients with persistent Graves' had lower TCR diversity than newly diagnosed patients. Persistent disease was associated with favored TRBV28 usage and with favored use of TRBJ1-2 and TRBJ2-5.

The germline V gene encodes CDR1 MDHEN and CDR2 SYDVKM. This CDR3 has 16 residues. V dropped 7 bases and J dropped 1 base, with 19 bases sitting between them. The time point: newly diagnosed GD, antithyroid drugs for less than 3 months. PBMC-derived RNA was used for the TCR library. The authors diagnosed Graves' disease using American Thyroid Association guidelines. According to the study, TCR beta libraries were built with iRepertoire HTBI primers and CDR3-region Arm-PCR. One entry per CDR3 protein, called by TCRdb with MiXCR from the multiplex PCR reads. The data show 620,000 or so distinct CDR3 sequences, around 17% seen once. These data were also reused for a study on T cells in Graves' hyperthyroidism and ophthalmopathy.

The sequence came from a woman younger than 45 with Graves disease. This rearrangement joins TRBV28 to TRBJ1-1; the D gene is possibly TRBD1 (5 bases). The sample consisted of peripheral blood mononuclear cells (PBMCs), taken at new diagnosis, from a patient treated with antithyroid drugs. The CDR3 region is CASTTTTGAWNTEAFF. The DNA for the CDR3 is TGTGCCAGCACGACTACTACCGGGGCCTGGAACACTGAAGCTTTCTTT.